This TCR beta chain was found in a study of regulatory T cells in long-lasting Graves disease (dated by TCRdb to the early 2020s). Describing the broader study: To count as having persistent Graves' disease, a patient had to have received antithyroid drug treatment for over 5 years with TSH receptor autoantibodies remaining persistently positive. Peripheral blood TCR sequencing and RNA sequencing compared persistent Graves' disease patients with newly diagnosed Graves' disease patients. The study took place in China and was registered as a clinical trial. A total of around 35 samples underwent TCR sequencing: 13 from persistent and about 20 from newly diagnosed Graves' disease patients. Persistent Graves' disease patients in the clinical cohort had taken antithyroid drugs for 9.5 to 13 years on average.

Remarks on this clonotype: Its antigen is not yet known. At one boundary the junction diverges from the germline segment, which might be a read error.

The intended sense of this specimen's time point label: persistent/refractory GD, antithyroid drugs over 5 years with positive TRAb. RNA was extracted from PBMCs in TRIzol for both TCR sequencing and RNA sequencing. The diagnosis of Graves' disease followed American Thyroid Association guidelines. The patients came from an endocrinology department in Xi'an, China. Each patient gave about 9.1 milliliters of peripheral blood, collected in an EDTA anticoagulant tube. Ficoll Paque Plus density gradient separation was used to isolate PBMCs, and no additional T cell sorting was done. An Agilent 2100 Bioanalyzer and agarose gel were used to assess RNA quality, and a NanoDrop 2000 was used to measure RNA concentration. CDR1 SGHRS and CDR2 YFSETQ were looked up in the germline V gene. The CDR3, cysteine through phenylalanine, is 14 amino acids long. Solely the CDR3 DNA is kept, with 42 bases framed from the first base.

The method behind the library was multiplex PCR. Sequencing instrument: Illumina HiSeq 4000. To build TCR beta libraries, CDR3 regions were amplified by Arm-PCR using iRepertoire HTBI primers. PCR products were gel purified before sequencing. In the source study's methods: Gene usage analysis of CDR3 amino acid clonotypes used the approximately 56 TRBV and 14 TRBJ segments found across samples. COPE and FqMerger were used to merge the filtered high-quality paired reads into contigs. BLAST was used to align contigs to the IMGT TRBV, TRBD and TRBJ reference genes, and CDR3 was defined following IMGT. Highly expanded clones were defined as clonotypes with a frequency above 0.1%. Repertoire diversity was measured by Shannon entropy, and V-J evenness by the Gini coefficient. Clonotypes shared by more than one individual were considered public. TCRdb redid the processing of the public reads, applying fastp at Q25 and MiXCR, and retained in-frame beta chains. All rows with the same CDR3 protein become a single entry with the most common DNA and genes. The V and J calls shown here were made by TCRdb, not taken from the authors' results. The sample table records about 660,000 distinct CDR3 sequences; roughly 30% of these occur just once. The ten most abundant clones make up about 40% of the sample.

General conclusions and limits of the study: Preferential use of TRBV28, TRBJ1-2 and TRBJ2-5 was observed in persistent disease, whereas TRBV20-1 and TRBJ2-1 were favored in newly diagnosed disease. A larger number of public clonotypes was shared among persistent patients (around 2,700) than among newly diagnosed patients (approximately 1,000). The small sample size was acknowledged by the authors as a limitation that may reduce accuracy. The study examined only peripheral blood because the primary lesion, thyroid tissue, could not be accessed. Persistent Graves' disease patients showed lower TCR Shannon entropy and fewer highly expanded clones than newly diagnosed patients, suggesting clonal expansion. Sequencing and analysis were restricted to the TCR beta chain.

Sequenced here: peripheral blood mononuclear cells (PBMCs), sampled when the disease was refractory, from a patient treated with antithyroid drugs. The chain links TRBV5-1 with TRBJ2-7; the D gene could be TRBD1 or TRBD2, each one agreeing over 5 bases. The TCR sequence derives from a female donor with Graves disease. The CDR3 sequence is CASSLGAGTYEQHF. The DNA sequence is as follows: TGCGCCAGCAGCTTGGGGGCAGGGACCTACGAGCAGCACTTC.